This note documents a single T cell receptor beta chain sequence. An end of the junction does not agree with germline; a read error may underlie this. This entry belongs to a study of cytomegalovirus exposure and HLA in healthy donors. This CDR3 is built from 16 residues. In germline, CDR1 is SEHNR, CDR2 FQNEAQ (reference sequence). Primers: 60 Vbeta forward and 13 Jbeta reverse. Only in-frame clones appear in the TCRdb table, and some are missing; sequencing was by immunoSEQ multiplex PCR. Of 150,000 to 200,000 clones in the sample, roughly nine tenths are singletons; the top ten hold under 1.2%. Sequenced input: PBMCs. The chain joins TRBV7-9 to TRBJ1-5, with a weak D call TRBD1 (5 bases). The TCR sequence derives from a boy younger than 10 in good health and CMV-seronegative. CDR3 in amino acids: CSSSLGEGAYNQPQHF. In DNA, the CDR3 is TGTTCCAGCAGCTTAGGGGAGGGTGCCTACAATCAGCCCCAGCATTTT.